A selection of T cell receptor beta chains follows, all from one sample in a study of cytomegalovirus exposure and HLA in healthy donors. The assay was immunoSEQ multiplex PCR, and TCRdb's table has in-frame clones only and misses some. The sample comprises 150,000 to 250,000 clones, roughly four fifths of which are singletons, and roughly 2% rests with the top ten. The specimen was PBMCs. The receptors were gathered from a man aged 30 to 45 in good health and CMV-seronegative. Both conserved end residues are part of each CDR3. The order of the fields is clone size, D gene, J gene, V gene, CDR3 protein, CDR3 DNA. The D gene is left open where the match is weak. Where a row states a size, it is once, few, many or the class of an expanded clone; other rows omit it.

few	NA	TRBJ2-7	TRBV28	CATSRLLSYEQYF	TGTGCCACCAGCCGACTACTATCCTACGAGCAGTACTTC
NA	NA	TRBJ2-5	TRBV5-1	CASSLSGVGSETQYF	TGCGCCAGCAGCTTGTCGGGGGTTGGTTCGGAGACCCAGTACTTC
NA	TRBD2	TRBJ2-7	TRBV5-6	CASSSYRKSGSYEQYF	TGTGCCAGCAGCTCCTACCGCAAAAGCGGGAGCTACGAGCAGTACTTC
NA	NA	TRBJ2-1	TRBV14	CASSLGWGLEQFF	TGTGCCAGCAGCCTGGGGTGGGGGCTAGAGCAGTTCTTC
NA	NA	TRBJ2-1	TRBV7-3	CASSLTLLVSINEQFF	TGTGCCAGCAGCTTAACGCTCCTAGTCTCTATTAATGAGCAGTTCTTC
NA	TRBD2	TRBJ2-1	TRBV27	CASSWSGGPGNEQFF	TGTGCCAGCAGTTGGAGCGGGGGGCCTGGCAATGAGCAGTTCTTC
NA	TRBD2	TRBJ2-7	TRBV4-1	CASSKLAGAHHEQYF	TGCGCCAGCAGCAAACTAGCGGGAGCCCACCACGAGCAGTACTTC
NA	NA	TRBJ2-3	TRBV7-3	CASSLTYTDTQYF	TGTGCCAGCAGCTTAACTTACACAGATACGCAGTATTTT
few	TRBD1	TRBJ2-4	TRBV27	CASGDRVENIQYF	TGTGCCAGCGGGGACAGGGTTGAAAACATTCAGTACTTC
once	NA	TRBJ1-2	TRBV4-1	CASSASLGYTF	TGCGCCAGCAGCGCCTCTCTAGGCTACACCTTC
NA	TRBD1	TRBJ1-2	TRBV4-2	CASSHGTGGIGYTF	TGTGCCAGCAGCCACGGAACAGGGGGAATCGGCTACACCTTC
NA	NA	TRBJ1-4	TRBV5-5	CASSWDGSTEKLFF	TGTGCCAGCAGCTGGGACGGGAGCACTGAAAAACTGTTTTTT
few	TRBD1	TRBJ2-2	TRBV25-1	CASRQGQARGGELFF	TGTGCCTCGAGGCAGGGACAGGCACGGGGCGGGGAGCTGTTTTTT
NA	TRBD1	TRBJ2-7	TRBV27	CASSPGTGLYEQYF	TGTGCCAGCAGTCCTGGGACAGGCCTTTACGAGCAGTACTTC
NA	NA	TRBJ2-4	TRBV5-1	CASSLSRNLAKNIQYF	TGCGCCAGCAGCTTGTCGCGTAATCTAGCCAAAAACATTCAGTACTTC
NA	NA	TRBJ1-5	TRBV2	CASLRGGNQPQHF	TGTGCCAGCCTACGGGGGGGTAATCAGCCCCAGCATTTT
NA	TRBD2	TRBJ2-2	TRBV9	CASSVAGGPHTGELFF	TGTGCCAGCAGCGTCGCGGGAGGGCCGCACACCGGGGAGCTGTTTTTT
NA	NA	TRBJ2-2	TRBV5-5	CASSVVPQNTGELFF	TGTGCCAGCAGCGTAGTCCCTCAGAACACCGGGGAGCTGTTTTTT
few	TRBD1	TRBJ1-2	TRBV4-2	CASSQDSSQGASYGYTF	TGTGCCAGCAGCCAAGATTCCTCACAGGGGGCAAGCTATGGCTACACCTTC
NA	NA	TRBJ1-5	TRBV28	CASSLHGKYNQPQHF	TGTGCCAGCAGTTTGCACGGTAAATACAATCAGCCCCAGCATTTT
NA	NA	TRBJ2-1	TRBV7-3	CASSLTRDTYNEQFF	TGTGCCAGCAGCTTAACAAGGGACACCTACAATGAGCAGTTCTTC
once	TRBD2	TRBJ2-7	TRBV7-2	CASSLRLAGGLSYEQYF	TGTGCCAGCAGCTTGCGACTAGCGGGAGGTTTATCCTACGAGCAGTACTTC
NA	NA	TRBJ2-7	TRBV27	CASSLGARSSYEQYF	TGTGCCAGCAGTTTAGGAGCGCGGAGCTCCTACGAGCAGTACTTC
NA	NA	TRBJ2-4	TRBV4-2	CASSQEAQVLAKNIQYF	TGTGCCAGCAGCCAAGAAGCACAGGTTCTAGCCAAAAACATTCAGTACTTC
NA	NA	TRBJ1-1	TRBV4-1	CASSQKGTPGDNTEAFF	TGCGCCAGCAGCCAGAAGGGTACCCCAGGGGACAACACTGAAGCTTTCTTT
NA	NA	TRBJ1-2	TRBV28	CASSYRVTNYGYTF	TGTGCCAGCAGTTACAGAGTTACTAACTATGGCTACACCTTC
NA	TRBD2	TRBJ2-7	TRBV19	CASSISTSGDYEQYF	TGTGCCAGTAGTATCTCGACTAGCGGGGACTACGAGCAGTACTTC
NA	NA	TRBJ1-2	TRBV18	CASSLDSYGGYTF	TGTGCCAGCTCACTTGACAGTTACGGCGGCTACACCTTC
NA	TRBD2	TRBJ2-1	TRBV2	CASSDGSGVSFGEQFF	TGTGCCAGCAGTGACGGGAGCGGGGTCTCATTCGGGGAGCAGTTCTTC
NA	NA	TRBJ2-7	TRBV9	CASSVGHMSSYEQYF	TGTGCCAGCAGCGTGGGACATATGAGCTCCTACGAGCAGTACTTC
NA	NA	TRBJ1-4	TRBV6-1	CASSEGTAYEKLFF	TGTGCCAGCAGTGAAGGGACAGCCTATGAAAAACTGTTTTTT
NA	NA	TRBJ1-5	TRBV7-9	CASSFQGGQPQHF	TGTGCCAGCAGCTTTCAGGGCGGTCAGCCCCAGCATTTT
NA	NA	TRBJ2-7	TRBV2	CASSEVGYTYEQYF	TGTGCCAGCAGTGAAGTGGGCTACACCTACGAGCAGTACTTC
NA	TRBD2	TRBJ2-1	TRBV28	CASSFRSSGRLLNEQFF	TGTGCCAGCAGTTTTCGGTCTAGCGGGAGGCTATTGAATGAGCAGTTCTTC
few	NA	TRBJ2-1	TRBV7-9	CASSLSAAAFNEQFF	TGTGCCAGCAGCTTATCGGCGGCCGCCTTCAATGAGCAGTTCTTC
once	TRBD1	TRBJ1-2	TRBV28	CASSGGTGGGYGYTF	TGTGCCAGCAGTGGGGGGACAGGGGGCGGGTATGGCTACACCTTC
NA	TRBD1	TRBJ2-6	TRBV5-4	CASSRTGQTISGANVLTF	TGTGCCAGCAGCAGAACGGGACAGACAATCTCTGGGGCCAACGTCCTGACTTTC
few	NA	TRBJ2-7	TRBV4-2	CASSQDWRTRTYEQYF	TGTGCCAGCAGCCAAGACTGGAGGACGCGGACCTACGAGCAGTACTTC
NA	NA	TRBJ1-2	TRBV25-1	CASSEREGTGSNYGYTF	TGTGCCAGCAGTGAAAGGGAGGGTACAGGTTCTAACTATGGCTACACCTTC
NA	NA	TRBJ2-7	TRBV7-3	CASSLNSVEYEQYF	TGTGCCAGCAGCTTAAATAGCGTGGAGTACGAGCAGTACTTC
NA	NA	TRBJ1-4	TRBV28	CASSWTSATNEKLFF	TGTGCCAGCAGCTGGACATCTGCAACTAATGAAAAACTGTTTTTT
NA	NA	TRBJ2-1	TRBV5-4	CASSLVVTATNEQFF	TGTGCCAGCAGCTTGGTTGTTACTGCGACTAATGAGCAGTTCTTC
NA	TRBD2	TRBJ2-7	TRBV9	CASSPRTSGSNEQYF	TGTGCCAGCAGCCCACGGACTAGCGGGAGCAACGAGCAGTACTTC
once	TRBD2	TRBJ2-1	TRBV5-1	CASSLPSPGTSGSGEQFF	TGCGCCAGCAGCCTCCCTTCCCCCGGGACTAGCGGGAGTGGTGAGCAGTTCTTC
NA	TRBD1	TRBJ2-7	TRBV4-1	CASSQNGQGTYEQYF	TGCGCCAGCAGCCAAAACGGACAGGGGACCTACGAGCAGTACTTC
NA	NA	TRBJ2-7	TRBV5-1	CASSLGTGEPYEQYF	TGCGCCAGCAGCTTGGGAACGGGAGAGCCCTACGAGCAGTACTTC
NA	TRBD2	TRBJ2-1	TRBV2	CASSVQREGGLGEQFF	TGTGCCAGCAGTGTTCAGCGGGAGGGGGGGTTAGGCGAGCAGTTCTTC
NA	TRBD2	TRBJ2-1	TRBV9	CASSVGLAGESEQFF	TGTGCCAGCAGCGTCGGCCTAGCGGGAGAAAGTGAGCAGTTCTTC
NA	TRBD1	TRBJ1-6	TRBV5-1	CASSRDRTGGGSPLHF	TGCGCCAGCAGCCGCGATCGGACAGGGGGCGGCTCACCCCTCCACTTT
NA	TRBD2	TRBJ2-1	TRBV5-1	CASTTTGGDRNEQFF	TGCGCCAGCACCACAACTGGGGGGGATCGCAATGAGCAGTTCTTC